This T cell receptor beta chain was captured in a study of CD8+ T cells in alopecia areata. Overall study context: The share of scalp area affected provided the severity score for treated patients.

The study, taken as a whole, reports: Against the mouse data, patients shared TCRs less clearly, possibly for HLA reasons. Numerous expanded lesional clones remained in scalp and blood during tofacitinib.

Treatment described: oral pan-JAK inhibitor, 5-10 mg twice daily. Remarks on this clone: The antigen remains undetermined.

The CDR3 sequence is 14 residues long. In germline, CDR1 is LGHNA, CDR2 YNFKEQ. V was shortened by 1 base and J by 12 bases, with 13 bases between the two germline ends. Once RNA had been extracted, it was reverse transcribed into cDNA to act as the sequencing template. The repertoire was sequenced with immunoSEQ multiplex PCR; TCRdb's copy has only in-frame clones and lacks some. This sample has fewer than 150,000 clones, with roughly three fifths found just once. This rearrangement joins TRBV4-2 to TRBJ1-6; D remains ambiguous. Source: CD4+ T cells sorted from blood, taken at week 24, from a patient treated with tofacitinib. The source is a human donor with alopecia areata. The CDR3 region is CASSQGSAAKPLHF. Written as DNA, the CDR3 is TGTGCCAGCAGCCAAGGCTCGGCAGCAAAACCCCTCCACTTT.